The clone carrying this T cell receptor (beta chain) showed up just a few times. Its antigen is not identified. This sample is drawn from a study of T cell responses to AZD1222 COVID-19 vaccine. Study context: Pooled together were second doses at about 4 or about 12 weeks. Overall study findings and caveats: White British ancestry dominated among donors, who included more females, and clonal diversity was possibly underestimated. It was only after the peak T cell response that any repertoires were sampled. Nearly half of unique spike-specific TCRs reportedly avoided B.1.351 and B.1.1.7 mutated regions.

The length of the CDR3 is 14 residues. CDR1 and CDR2 (germline): SEHNR, FQNEAQ (reference sequence). Trimming removed 3 bases from V and 7 bases from J, with 15 bases in between. Repertoires were generated with immunoSEQ multiplex PCR, while TCRdb's copy carries only in-frame clones and drops some. The sample records about 120,000 clones, 75% to 90% being singletons. The material was peripheral blood, obtained on day 0 of AZD1222 vaccination. The receptor comes from an adult in good health. This chain links TRBV7-9 with TRBJ1-1; the D gene is possibly TRBD1 (6 bases). This chain's CDR3 is CASSLNRAIGEAFF. In DNA, the CDR3 is TGTGCCAGCAGCTTGAACAGGGCAATTGGTGAAGCTTTCTTT.